This note documents a single T cell receptor beta chain sequence. V shed 0 bases, J shed 4 bases, and the junction held 6 bases outside the gene matches. The CDR3 is made up of 16 amino acids. The V gene's germline CDR1 is SGHRS and CDR2 YFSETQ. TCRdb's table, derived via immunoSEQ multiplex PCR, lists solely in-frame clones and lacks some. The sample lists around 20,000 clones, roughly 90% occurring once. The data stem from a study of blood T cell repertoires in COVID-19. Study as a whole: T cells, B-cell-depleted T cells, or PBMCs provided the cDNA or gDNA that served as material.

The rearrangement joins TRBV5-1 to TRBJ1-3, with 8 bases lining up with TRBD1. The origin of this receptor is a human donor in a cohort sampled during active COVID-19. The donor label of this sample is uncertain. Material: peripheral blood. DNA for the CDR3: TGCGCCAGCAGCTTGGGTCAGGGGGCGTCAGGAAACACCATATATTTT. It translates to CASSLGQGASGNTIYF.